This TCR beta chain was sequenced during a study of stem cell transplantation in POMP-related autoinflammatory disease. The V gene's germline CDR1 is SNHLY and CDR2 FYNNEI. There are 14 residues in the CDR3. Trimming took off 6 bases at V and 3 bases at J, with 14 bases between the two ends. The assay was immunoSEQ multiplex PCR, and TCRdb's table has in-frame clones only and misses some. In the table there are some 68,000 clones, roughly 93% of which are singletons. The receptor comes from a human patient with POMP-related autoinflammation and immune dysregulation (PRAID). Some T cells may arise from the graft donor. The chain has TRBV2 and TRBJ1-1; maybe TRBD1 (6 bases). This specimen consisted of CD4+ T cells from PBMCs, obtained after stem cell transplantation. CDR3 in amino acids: CASRGGALDTEAFF. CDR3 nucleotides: TGTGCCAGCAGGGGGGGGGCTTTGGACACTGAAGCTTTCTTT.